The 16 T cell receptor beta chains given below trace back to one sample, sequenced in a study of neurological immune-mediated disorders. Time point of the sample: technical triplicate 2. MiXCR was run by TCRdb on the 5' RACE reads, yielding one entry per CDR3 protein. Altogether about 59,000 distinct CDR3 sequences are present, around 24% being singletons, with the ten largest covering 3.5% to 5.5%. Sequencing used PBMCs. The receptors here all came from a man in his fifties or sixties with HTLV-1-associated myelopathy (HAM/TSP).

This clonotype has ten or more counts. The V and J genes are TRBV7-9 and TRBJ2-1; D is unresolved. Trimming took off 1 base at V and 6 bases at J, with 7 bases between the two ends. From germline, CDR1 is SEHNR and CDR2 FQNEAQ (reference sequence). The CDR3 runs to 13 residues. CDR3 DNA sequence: TGTGCCAGCAGCTTAGACTCCCCCAATGAGCAGTTCTTC. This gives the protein CASSLDSPNEQFF.

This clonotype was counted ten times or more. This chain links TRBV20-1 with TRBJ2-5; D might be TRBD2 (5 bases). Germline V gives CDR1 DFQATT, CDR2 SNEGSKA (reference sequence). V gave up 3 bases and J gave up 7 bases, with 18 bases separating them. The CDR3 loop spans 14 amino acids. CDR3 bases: TGCAGTGCTAGTGGTCAACAGAGAGGAGGGACCCAGTACTTC. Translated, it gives CSASGQQRGGTQYF.

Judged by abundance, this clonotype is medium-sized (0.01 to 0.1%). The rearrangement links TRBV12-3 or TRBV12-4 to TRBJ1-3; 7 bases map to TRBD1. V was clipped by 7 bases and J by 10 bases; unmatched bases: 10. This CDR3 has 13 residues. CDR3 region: CASTEQGFETIYF. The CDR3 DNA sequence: TGTGCCAGCACCGAACAGGGGTTTGAGACCATATATTTT.

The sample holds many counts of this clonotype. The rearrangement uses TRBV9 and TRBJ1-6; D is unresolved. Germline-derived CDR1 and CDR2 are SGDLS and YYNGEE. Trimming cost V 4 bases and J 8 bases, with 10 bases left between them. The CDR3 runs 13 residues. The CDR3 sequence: CASSRGWDSPLHF. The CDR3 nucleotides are TGTGCCAGCAGCCGGGGTTGGGATTCACCCCTCCACTTT.

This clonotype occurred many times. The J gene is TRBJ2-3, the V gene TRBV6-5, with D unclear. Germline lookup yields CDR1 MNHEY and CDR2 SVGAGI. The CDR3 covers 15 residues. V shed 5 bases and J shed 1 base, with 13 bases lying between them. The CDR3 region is CASSPRSAGTDTQYF. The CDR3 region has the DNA TGTGCCAGCAGTCCCCGTAGTGCTGGCACAGATACGCAGTATTTT.

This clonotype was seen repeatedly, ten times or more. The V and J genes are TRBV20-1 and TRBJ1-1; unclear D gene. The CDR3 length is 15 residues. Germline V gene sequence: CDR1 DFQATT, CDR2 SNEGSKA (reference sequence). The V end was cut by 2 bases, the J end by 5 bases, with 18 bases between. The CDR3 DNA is TGCAGTGCTAGATCCAGACTGACCGTACGGACTGAAGCTTTCTTT. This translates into CSARSRLTVRTEAFF.

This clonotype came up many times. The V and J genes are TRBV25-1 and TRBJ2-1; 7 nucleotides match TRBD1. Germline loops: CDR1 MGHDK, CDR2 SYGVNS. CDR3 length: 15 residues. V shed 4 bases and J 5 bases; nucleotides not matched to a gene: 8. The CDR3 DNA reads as TGTGCCAGCAGTGGGACAGGCGCACCTAACAATGAGCAGTTCTTC. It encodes CASSGTGAPNNEQFF.

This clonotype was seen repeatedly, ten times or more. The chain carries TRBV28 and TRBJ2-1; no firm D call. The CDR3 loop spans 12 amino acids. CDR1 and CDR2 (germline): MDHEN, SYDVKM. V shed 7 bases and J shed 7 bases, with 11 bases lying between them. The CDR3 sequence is CASKGRMNEQFF. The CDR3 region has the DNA TGTGCCAGCAAGGGCCGGATGAATGAGCAGTTCTTC.

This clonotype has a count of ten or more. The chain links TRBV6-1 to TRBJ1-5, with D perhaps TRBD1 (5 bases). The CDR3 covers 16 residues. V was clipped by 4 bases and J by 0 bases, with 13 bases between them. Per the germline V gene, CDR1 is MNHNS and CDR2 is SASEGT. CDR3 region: CASSAYGGSSNQPQHF. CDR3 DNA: TGTGCCAGCAGTGCGTACGGGGGGAGTAGCAATCAGCCCCAGCATTTT.

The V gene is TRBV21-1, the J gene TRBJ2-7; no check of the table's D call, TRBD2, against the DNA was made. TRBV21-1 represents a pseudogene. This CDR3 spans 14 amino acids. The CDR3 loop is CATRTSGFSYEQYF. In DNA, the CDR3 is TGTGCCACCAGGACTAGCGGGTTCTCCTACGAGCAGTACTTC.

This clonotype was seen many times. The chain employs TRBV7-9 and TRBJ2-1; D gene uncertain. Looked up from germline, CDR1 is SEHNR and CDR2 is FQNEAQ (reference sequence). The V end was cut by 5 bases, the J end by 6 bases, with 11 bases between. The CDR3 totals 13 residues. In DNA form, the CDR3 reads TGTGCCAGCAGCCCACCTGCGGTCAATGAGCAGTTCTTC. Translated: CASSPPAVNEQFF.

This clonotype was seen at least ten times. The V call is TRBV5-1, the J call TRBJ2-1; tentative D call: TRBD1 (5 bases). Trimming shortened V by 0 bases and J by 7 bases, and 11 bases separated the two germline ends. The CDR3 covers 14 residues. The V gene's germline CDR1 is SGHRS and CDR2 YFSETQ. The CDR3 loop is CASSLDGARNEQFF. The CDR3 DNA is TGCGCCAGCAGCTTGGATGGGGCGCGGAATGAGCAGTTCTTC.

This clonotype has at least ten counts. In DNA, the CDR3 is TGCGCCAGCAGCTGGACAGGGAAAGTCCAAGAGACCCAGTACTTC. Protein product: CASSWTGKVQETQYF. The chain recombines TRBV5-1 with TRBJ2-5, with 8 bases that match TRBD1. CDR3 size: 15 residues. Germline V gene data show CDR1 as SGHRS and CDR2 as YFSETQ. V gave up 3 bases and J gave up 1 base; unmatched junction bases: 5.

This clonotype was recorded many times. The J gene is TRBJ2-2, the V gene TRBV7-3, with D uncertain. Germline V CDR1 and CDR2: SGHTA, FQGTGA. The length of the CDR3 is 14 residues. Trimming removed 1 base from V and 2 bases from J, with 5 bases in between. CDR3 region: CASSLRPNTGELFF. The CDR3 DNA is TGTGCCAGCAGCTTAAGACCTAACACCGGGGAGCTGTTTTTT.

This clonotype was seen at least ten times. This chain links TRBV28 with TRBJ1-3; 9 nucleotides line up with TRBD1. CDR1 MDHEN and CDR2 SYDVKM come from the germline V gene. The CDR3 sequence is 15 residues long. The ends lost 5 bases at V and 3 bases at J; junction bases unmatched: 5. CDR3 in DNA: TGTGCCAGCAGTACAGGGGGCGCAGGTGGAAACACCATATATTTT. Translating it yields CASSTGGAGGNTIYF.

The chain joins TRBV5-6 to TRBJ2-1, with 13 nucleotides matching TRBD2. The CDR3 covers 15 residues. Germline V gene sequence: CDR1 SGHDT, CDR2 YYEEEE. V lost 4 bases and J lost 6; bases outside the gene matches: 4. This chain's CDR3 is CASSLGLAGANEQFF. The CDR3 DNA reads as TGTGCCAGCAGCCTAGGACTAGCGGGAGCCAATGAGCAGTTCTTC.